This T cell receptor beta chain was found in a study of T-cell memory formation after mild COVID-19. Study summary: There were largely donor-specific TCR clusters. Study findings and constraints: Later expanders leaned toward CD4+, whereas clones contracting from day 15 to 85 were balanced CD4/CD8.

Remarks on this clonotype: As yet, its antigen is unknown.

TCRdb redid the calling of the 5' RACE reads with MiXCR, one entry per CDR3 protein. The sample records roughly 240,000 distinct CDR3 sequences, approximately 15% being singletons. The CDR3 runs to 18 residues. The V gene's germline CDR1 is KGHSH and CDR2 LQKENI. V gave up 0 bases and J gave up 5 bases, with 19 bases separating them. The chain uses TRBV18 and TRBJ2-2; D is perhaps TRBD2 (5 bases). Sample: PBMCs or a T cell subset sorted from them (not recorded which). The TCR comes from an adult woman who had mild COVID-19 (a few samples of this study predate the infection). Cell type and time point are not known. The CDR3 DNA follows: TGTGCCAGCTCACCACCGAGTGGTAGAGTAGGAGGAACCGGGGAGCTGTTTTTT. Amino acids: CASSPPSGRVGGTGELFF.